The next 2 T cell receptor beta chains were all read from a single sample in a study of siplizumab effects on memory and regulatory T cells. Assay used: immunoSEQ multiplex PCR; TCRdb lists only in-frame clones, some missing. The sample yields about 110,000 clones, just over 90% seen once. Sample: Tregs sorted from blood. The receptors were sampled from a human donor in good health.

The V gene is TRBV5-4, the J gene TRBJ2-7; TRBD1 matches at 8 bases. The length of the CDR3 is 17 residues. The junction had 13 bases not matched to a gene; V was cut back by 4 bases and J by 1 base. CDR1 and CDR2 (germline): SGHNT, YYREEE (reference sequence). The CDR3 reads CASSVIQGGPHSYEQYF. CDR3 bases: TGTGCCAGCAGCGTTATACAGGGGGGCCCACATTCCTACGAGCAGTACTTC.

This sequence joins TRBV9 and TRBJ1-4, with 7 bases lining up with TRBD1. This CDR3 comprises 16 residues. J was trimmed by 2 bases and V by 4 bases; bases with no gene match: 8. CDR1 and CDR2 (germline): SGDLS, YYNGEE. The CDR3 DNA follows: TGTGCCAGCAGCCCTCGACAGGGATTGACTAATGAAAAACTGTTTTTT. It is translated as CASSPRQGLTNEKLFF.